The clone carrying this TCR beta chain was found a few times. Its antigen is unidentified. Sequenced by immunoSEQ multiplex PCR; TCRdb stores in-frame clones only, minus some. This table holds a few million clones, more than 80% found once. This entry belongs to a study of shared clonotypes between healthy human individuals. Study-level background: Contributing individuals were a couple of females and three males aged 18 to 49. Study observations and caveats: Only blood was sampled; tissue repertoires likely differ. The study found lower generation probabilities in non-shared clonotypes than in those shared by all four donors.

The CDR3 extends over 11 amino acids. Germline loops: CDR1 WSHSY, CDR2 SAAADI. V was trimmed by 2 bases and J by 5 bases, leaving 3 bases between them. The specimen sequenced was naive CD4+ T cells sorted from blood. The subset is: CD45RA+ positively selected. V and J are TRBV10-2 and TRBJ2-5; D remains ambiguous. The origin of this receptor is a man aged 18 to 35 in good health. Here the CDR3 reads CASSEMETQYF. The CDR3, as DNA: TGCGCCAGCAGTGAGATGGAGACCCAGTACTTC.